This T cell receptor (beta chain) was sequenced during a study of cytomegalovirus exposure and HLA in healthy donors. Turning to this clone: Its antigen is currently unknown.

Findings and caveats of the study: Later analysis reportedly placed an Asian-associated ancestry cluster below the roughly 690-donor mean in N-insertions.

Primers included in the PCR were 60 Vbeta and 13 Jbeta primers. Libraries were prepared by immunoSEQ multiplex PCR; TCRdb keeps only in-frame clonotypes and omits some of them. The sample gives over 85,000 clones, roughly 78% of which show up once; 1.3% is in the top ten. This CDR3 has 16 residues. Trimming cost V 5 bases and J 4 bases, with 20 bases left between them. Per germline, CDR1 SGHTA and CDR2 FQGNSA. The V call is TRBV7-2, the J call TRBJ1-2; D is perhaps TRBD1 (5 bases). The clonotype comes from a woman in her thirties in good health and CMV-seronegative. Sample: PBMCs. The CDR3 nucleotides read TGTGCCAGCAGCCCGCGGGTCGGTCAGGGAGGCTATGGCTACACCTTC. Its translation is CASSPRVGQGGYGYTF.